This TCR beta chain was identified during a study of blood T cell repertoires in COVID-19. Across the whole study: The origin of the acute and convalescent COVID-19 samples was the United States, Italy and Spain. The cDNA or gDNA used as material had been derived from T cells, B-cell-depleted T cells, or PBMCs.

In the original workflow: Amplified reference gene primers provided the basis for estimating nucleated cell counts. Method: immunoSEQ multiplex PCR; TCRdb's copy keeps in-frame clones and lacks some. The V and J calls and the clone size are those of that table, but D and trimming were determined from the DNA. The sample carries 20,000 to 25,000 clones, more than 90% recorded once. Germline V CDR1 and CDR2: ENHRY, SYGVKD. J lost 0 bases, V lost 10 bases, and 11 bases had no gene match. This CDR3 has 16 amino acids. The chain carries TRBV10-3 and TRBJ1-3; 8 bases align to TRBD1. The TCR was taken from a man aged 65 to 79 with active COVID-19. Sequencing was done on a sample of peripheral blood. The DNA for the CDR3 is TGTGCCACTTGGACAGGGCAGATGAGCTCTGGAAACACCATATATTTT. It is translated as CATWTGQMSSGNTIYF.